This record covers a single TCR beta chain. Time point specified: pretreatment peripheral blood. The sample is drawn from a study of PD-L1 blockade in urothelial cancer. For the study at large: In terms of prior chemotherapy, patients had received 0 to 3 regimens.

The templates were synthetic TCR analogs, and they were spiked into each PCR. The protocol was immunoSEQ multiplex PCR, while the TCRdb copy is restricted to in-frame clones and leaves out a portion. The repertoire includes around 100,000 clones, roughly 84% of them detected once, and 1.5% to 2% sits in the top ten. Germline V gene lookup returns CDR1 MNHEY and CDR2 SVGAGI. With 4 bases clipped from V and 5 bases from J, the junction kept 11 bases outside the gene matches. The CDR3 sequence is 16 residues long. V and J are TRBV6-5 and TRBJ2-3; TRBD2 matches at 8 bases. The sequencing used PBMCs, collected around atezolizumab (anti-PD-L1) treatment. The sequence was collected from a man aged 60 to 75 with urothelial cancer. CDR3 sequence: CASSFHPGGPGDTQYF. The CDR3 DNA reads as TGTGCCAGCAGTTTTCATCCGGGAGGGCCTGGAGATACGCAGTATTTT.